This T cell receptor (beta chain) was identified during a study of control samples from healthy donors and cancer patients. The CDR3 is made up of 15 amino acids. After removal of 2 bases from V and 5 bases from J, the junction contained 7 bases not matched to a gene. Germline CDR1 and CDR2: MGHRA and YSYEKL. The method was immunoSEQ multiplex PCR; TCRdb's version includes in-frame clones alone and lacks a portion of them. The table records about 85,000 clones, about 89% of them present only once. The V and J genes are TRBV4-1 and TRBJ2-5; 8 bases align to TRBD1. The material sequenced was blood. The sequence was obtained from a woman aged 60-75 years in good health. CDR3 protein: CASSQLQTGEETQYF. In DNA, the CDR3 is TGCGCCAGCAGCCAACTACAGACAGGGGAGGAGACCCAGTACTTC.